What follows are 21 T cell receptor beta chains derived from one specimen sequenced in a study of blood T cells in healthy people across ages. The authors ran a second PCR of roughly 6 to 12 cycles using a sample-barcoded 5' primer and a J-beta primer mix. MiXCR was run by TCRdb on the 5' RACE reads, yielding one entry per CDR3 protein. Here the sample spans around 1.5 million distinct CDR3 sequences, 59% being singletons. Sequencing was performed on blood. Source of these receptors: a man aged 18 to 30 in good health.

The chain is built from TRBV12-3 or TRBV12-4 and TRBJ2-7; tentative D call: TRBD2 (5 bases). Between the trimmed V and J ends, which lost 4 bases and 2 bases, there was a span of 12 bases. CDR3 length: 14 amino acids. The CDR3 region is CASSSIGGPYEQYF. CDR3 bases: TGTGCCAGCAGTTCGATCGGCGGGCCCTACGAGCAGTACTTC.

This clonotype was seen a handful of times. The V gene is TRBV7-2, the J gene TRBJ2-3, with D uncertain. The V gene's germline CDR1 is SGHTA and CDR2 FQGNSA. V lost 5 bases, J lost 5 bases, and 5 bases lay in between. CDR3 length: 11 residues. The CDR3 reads CASSTRDTQYF. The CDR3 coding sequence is TGTGCCAGCAGCACTCGAGATACGCAGTATTTT.

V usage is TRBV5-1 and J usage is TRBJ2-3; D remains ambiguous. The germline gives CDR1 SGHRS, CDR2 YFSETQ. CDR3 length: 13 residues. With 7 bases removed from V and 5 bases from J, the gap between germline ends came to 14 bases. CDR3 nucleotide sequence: TGCGCCAGCTCCTCACCTTGGGAAGATACGCAGTATTTT. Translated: CASSSPWEDTQYF.

The CDR3 sequence is CASSPTGFSPNVLTF. The CDR3 bases are TGTGCCAGCAGCCCCACAGGGTTCTCCCCCAACGTCCTGACTTTC. V usage is TRBV7-2 and J usage is TRBJ2-6; a possible D gene is TRBD1 (6 bases). Deletions cut 5 bases from V and 8 bases from J, with 16 bases between. The CDR3 is made up of 15 amino acids. CDR1 SGHTA and CDR2 FQGNSA come from the germline V gene.

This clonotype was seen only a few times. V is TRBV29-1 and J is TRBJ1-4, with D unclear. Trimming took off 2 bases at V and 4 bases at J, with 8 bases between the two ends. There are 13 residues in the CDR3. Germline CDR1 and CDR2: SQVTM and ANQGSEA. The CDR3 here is CSVETLSNEKLFF. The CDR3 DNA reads TGCAGCGTTGAAACTCTCAGTAATGAAAAACTGTTTTTT.

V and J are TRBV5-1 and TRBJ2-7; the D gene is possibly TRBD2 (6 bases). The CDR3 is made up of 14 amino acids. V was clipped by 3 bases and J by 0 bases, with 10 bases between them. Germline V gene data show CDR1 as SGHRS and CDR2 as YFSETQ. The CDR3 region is CASSWEDPSYEQYF. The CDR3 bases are TGCGCCAGCAGCTGGGAGGATCCCTCCTACGAGCAGTACTTC. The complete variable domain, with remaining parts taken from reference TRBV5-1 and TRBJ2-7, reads KAGVTQTPRYLIKTRGQQVTLSCSPISGHRSVSWYQQTPGQGLQFLFEYFSETQRNKGNFPGRFSGRQFSNSRSEMNVSTLELGDSALYLCASSWEDPSYEQYFGPGTRLTVT.

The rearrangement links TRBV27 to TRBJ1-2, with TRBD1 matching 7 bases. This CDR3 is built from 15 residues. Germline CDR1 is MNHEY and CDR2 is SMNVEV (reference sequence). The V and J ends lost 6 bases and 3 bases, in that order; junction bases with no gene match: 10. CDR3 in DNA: TGTGCCAGCAGCACTACAGGGGCCGGGGACTATGGCTACACCTTC. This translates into CASSTTGAGDYGYTF.

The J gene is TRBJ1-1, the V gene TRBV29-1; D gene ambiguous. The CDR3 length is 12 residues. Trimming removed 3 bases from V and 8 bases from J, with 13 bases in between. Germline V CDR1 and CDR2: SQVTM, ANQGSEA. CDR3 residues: CSVEPGGQEAFF. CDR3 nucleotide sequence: TGCAGCGTTGAGCCAGGCGGGCAAGAAGCTTTCTTT.

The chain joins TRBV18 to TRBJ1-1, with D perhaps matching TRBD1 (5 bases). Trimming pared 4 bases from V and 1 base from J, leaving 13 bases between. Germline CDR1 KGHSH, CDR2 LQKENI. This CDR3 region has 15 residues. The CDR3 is CASSQKGTGNTEAFF. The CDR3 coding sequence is TGTGCCAGCTCACAAAAAGGAACAGGGAACACTGAAGCTTTCTTT.

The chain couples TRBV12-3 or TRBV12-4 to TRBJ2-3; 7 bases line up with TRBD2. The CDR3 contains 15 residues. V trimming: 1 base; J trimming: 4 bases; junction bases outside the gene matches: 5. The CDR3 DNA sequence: TGTGCCAGCAGTTTAGATGGGGGAGGGGCAGATACGCAGTATTTT. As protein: CASSLDGGGADTQYF.

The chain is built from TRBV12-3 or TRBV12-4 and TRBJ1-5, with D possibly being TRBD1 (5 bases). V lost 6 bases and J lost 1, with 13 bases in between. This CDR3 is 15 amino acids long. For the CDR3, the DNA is TGTGCCAGCAGCTCCGGGGGTCGGAGCAATCAGCCCCAGCATTTT. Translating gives CASSSGGRSNQPQHF.

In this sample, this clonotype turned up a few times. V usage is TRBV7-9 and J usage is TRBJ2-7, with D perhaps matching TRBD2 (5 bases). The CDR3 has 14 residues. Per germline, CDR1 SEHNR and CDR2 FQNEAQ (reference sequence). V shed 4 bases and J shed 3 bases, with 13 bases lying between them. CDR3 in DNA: TGTGCCAGCAGCTCGCCTAGCCGAAGCTACGAGCAGTACTTC. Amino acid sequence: CASSSPSRSYEQYF.

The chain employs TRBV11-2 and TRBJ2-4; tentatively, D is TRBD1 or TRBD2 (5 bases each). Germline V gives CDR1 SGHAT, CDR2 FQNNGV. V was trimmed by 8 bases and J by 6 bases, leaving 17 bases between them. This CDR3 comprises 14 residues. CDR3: CASVAPGARNIQYF. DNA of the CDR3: TGTGCCAGCGTAGCCCCCGGGGCTCGAAACATTCAGTACTTC.

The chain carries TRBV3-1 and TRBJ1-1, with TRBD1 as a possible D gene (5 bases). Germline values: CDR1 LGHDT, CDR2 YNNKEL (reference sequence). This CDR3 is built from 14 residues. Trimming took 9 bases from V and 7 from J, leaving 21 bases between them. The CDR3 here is CASTQVPHLGEAFF. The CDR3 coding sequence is TGTGCCAGTACACAGGTTCCGCATTTGGGTGAAGCTTTCTTT.

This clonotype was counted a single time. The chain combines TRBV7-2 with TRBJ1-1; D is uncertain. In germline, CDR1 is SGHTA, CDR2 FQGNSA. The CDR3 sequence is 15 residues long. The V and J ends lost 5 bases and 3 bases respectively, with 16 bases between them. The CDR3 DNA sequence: TGTGCCAGCAGCCAAATCGGAAGCGGGGACACTGAAGCTTTCTTT. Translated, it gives CASSQIGSGDTEAFF.

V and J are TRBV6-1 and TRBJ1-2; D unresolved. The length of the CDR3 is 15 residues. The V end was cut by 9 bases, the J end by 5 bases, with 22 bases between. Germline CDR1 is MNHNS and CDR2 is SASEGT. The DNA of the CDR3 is TGTGCCAGTCTCGGAACAGCTCCCCTCCTTTATGGCTACACCTTC. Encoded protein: CASLGTAPLLYGYTF.

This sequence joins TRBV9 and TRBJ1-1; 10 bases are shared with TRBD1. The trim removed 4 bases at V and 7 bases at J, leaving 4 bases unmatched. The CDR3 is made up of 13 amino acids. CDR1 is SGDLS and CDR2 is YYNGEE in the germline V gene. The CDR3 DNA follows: TGTGCCAGCAGCATGGGACAGGGGAGTGAAGCTTTCTTT. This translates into CASSMGQGSEAFF.

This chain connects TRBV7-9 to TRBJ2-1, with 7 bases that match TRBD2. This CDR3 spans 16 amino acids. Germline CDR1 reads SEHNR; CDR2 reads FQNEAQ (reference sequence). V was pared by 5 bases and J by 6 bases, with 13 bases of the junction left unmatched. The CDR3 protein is CASSPPGGSGSNEQFF. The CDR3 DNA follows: TGTGCCAGCAGCCCACCCGGGGGTAGCGGGTCCAATGAGCAGTTCTTC.

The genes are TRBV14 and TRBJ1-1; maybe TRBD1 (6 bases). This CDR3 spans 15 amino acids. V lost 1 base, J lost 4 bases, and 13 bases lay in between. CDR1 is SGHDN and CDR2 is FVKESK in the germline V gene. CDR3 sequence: CASSQVVGGSTEAFF. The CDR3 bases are TGTGCCAGCAGCCAAGTGGTAGGGGGGAGCACTGAAGCTTTCTTT.

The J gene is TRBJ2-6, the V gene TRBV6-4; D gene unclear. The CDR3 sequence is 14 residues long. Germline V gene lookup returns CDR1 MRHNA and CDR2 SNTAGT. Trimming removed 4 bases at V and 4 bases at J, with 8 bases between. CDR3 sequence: CASSAEAGANVLTF. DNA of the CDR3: TGTGCCAGCAGTGCTGAAGCAGGGGCCAACGTCCTGACTTTC.

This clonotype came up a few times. CDR3 nucleotide sequence: TGCGCCAGCAGCCAAGAAAGTAGGGTGGTAACAGGTACTGAAGCTTTCTTT. This codes for CASSQESRVVTGTEAFF. The J gene is TRBJ1-1, the V gene TRBV4-3; D is perhaps TRBD1 (5 bases). Trimming left V 0 bases short and J 5 bases short, with 19 bases between. Germline CDR1 reads LGHNA; CDR2 reads YSLEER. The CDR3 is 17 residues long.